The 16 T cell receptor beta chains below all came from one sample that was sequenced in a study of blood T cells in healthy people across ages. It was with a sample-barcoded 5' primer and a J-beta primer mix that a second PCR of roughly 7 to 12 cycles was run. TCRdb re-called the 5' RACE reads through MiXCR, storing one row per CDR3 protein. Here the sample spans about 780,000 distinct CDR3 sequences, roughly 26% being singletons. The same data also went into a second study, on T cells of mothers and their children.

Sequencing was performed on blood. The receptors shown here come from a boy younger than 18 in good health.

The chain has TRBV27 and TRBJ1-2; 8 bases map to TRBD1. Germline V CDR1 and CDR2: MNHEY, SMNVEV (reference sequence). Trimming at V came to 5 bases and at J to 1 base, leaving 6 bases not matched to a gene. The length of the CDR3 is 15 residues. CDR3 loop: CASSGQGAGNYGYTF. The CDR3 nucleotides read TGTGCCAGCAGTGGCCAGGGGGCGGGTAACTATGGCTACACCTTC.

The V gene is TRBV2, the J gene TRBJ2-1, with TRBD1 matching over 8 bases. The CDR3 is 11 amino acids. Germline lookup yields CDR1 SNHLY and CDR2 FYNNEI. V gave up 6 bases and J gave up 9 bases; unmatched junction bases: 1. The CDR3 DNA sequence: TGTGCCAGCAGAGACAGGGGTGAGCAGTTCTTC. Protein product: CASRDRGEQFF.

CDR3 region: CASSPDYQGETQYF. The CDR3 DNA sequence: TGTGCCAGCAGCCCGGACTATCAAGGGGAGACCCAGTACTTC. The V and J genes are TRBV3-1 and TRBJ2-5, with D perhaps TRBD2 (6 bases). V was trimmed by 4 bases and J by 5 bases, leaving 14 bases between them. This CDR3 is 14 amino acids long. From germline, CDR1 is LGHDT and CDR2 YNNKEL (reference sequence).

Regarding this clonotype: Sequence at one end of the junction differs from germline and may be a read error. The chain recombines TRBV5-1 with TRBJ1-3; 9 positions agree with TRBD1. This CDR3 contains 16 residues. Germline values: CDR1 SGHRS, CDR2 YFSETQ. This chain's CDR3 is CASSYGQGRAGHTIYF. The CDR3 DNA follows: TGCGCCAGCAGCTACGGACAGGGGAGGGCTGGACACACCATATATTTT.

The CDR3 region is CASSQDPLTSGGNEQFF. The CDR3 nucleotides read TGTGCCAGCAGCCAAGATCCCCTCACTAGCGGAGGTAATGAGCAGTTCTTC. J is TRBJ2-1 and V is TRBV4-2; 8 nucleotides match TRBD2. This CDR3 region has 17 residues. Trimming removed 0 bases from V and 7 bases from J; junction bases left unmatched: 11. CDR1 and CDR2 from the germline V gene are LGHNA and YNFKEQ.

This clonotype was recorded a few times. The chain uses TRBV3-1 and TRBJ1-2; 9 nucleotides line up with TRBD1. The J segment lost 5 bases and the V segment lost 5 bases, leaving 12 bases of the junction unmatched. The CDR3 spans 16 residues. Germline V gene sequence: CDR1 LGHDT, CDR2 YNNKEL (reference sequence). The CDR3, as DNA: TGTGCCAGCAGCGACCGACCGGGACAGGGATTTTATGGCTACACCTTC. The encoded protein is CASSDRPGQGFYGYTF.

The chain is built from TRBV7-3 and TRBJ2-3, with 7 bases that match TRBD2. Germline assignment: CDR1 SGHTA and CDR2 FQGTGA. The CDR3 totals 15 residues. V gave up 4 bases and J gave up 2 bases; unmatched junction bases: 6. The CDR3 reads CASSSSGAPTDTQYF. The CDR3 bases are TGTGCCAGCAGCTCAAGCGGGGCTCCCACAGATACGCAGTATTTT. Full variable domain (missing parts from reference TRBV7-3 and TRBJ2-3): GAGVSQTPSNKVTEKGKYVELRCDPISGHTALYWYRQSLGQGPEFLIYFQGTGAADDSGLPNDRFFAVRPEGSVSTLKIQRTERGDSAVYLCASSSSGAPTDTQYFGPGTRLTVL.

The CDR3 region is CASSGSNGGSNSPLHF. CDR3 coding DNA: TGCGCCAGCAGCGGGTCCAACGGGGGTTCAAATTCACCCCTCCACTTT. The rearrangement links TRBV5-1 to TRBJ1-6; D may be TRBD1 (5 bases). Germline values: CDR1 SGHRS, CDR2 YFSETQ. The germline V and J ends were trimmed by 4 bases and 7 bases, with 18 bases remaining between them. The CDR3 totals 16 residues.

The chain is built from TRBV5-1 and TRBJ2-1; 8 bases agree with TRBD2. The germline V gene encodes CDR1 SGHRS and CDR2 YFSETQ. There are 15 residues in the CDR3. V shed 4 bases, J shed 4 bases, and the junction held 7 bases outside the gene matches. The CDR3 bases are TGCGCCAGCAGCGCTCGGGGGGGCCTTTACAATGAGCAGTTCTTC. Amino acid sequence: CASSARGGLYNEQFF.

Concerning this clonotype: No conserved phenylalanine or tryptophan ends this CDR3, so it is likely a read error. The V call is TRBV7-3, the J call TRBJ2-5; tentatively, D is TRBD1 or TRBD2 (5 bases each). V dropped 5 bases and J dropped 5 bases, with 18 bases sitting between them. The germline V gene has CDR1 SGHTA and CDR2 FQGTGA. The CDR3 covers 15 residues. CDR3 bases: TGTGCCAGCAGCGAATCCGGGACGTGGGGGGAGACCCAGTACCTC. Protein product: CASSESGTWGETQYL.

V is TRBV12-5 and J is TRBJ2-5, with a possible D match to TRBD1 (6 bases). The CDR3 sequence is 14 residues long. Germline V gives CDR1 LGHNT, CDR2 FRNRAP. Trimming left V 6 bases short and J 1 base short, with 12 bases between. CDR3 sequence reads: CASGLGDIQETQYF. The CDR3 nucleotides are TGTGCTAGTGGGCTAGGGGACATCCAAGAGACCCAGTACTTC.

This clonotype has just a few counts. The chain combines TRBV11-2 with TRBJ2-5; the match to TRBD2 covers 8 bases. TRBJ2-7 explains the end of the DNA better; the J call may be wrong. This CDR3 region has 17 residues. Per the germline V gene, CDR1 is SGHAT and CDR2 is FQNNGV. CDR3 sequence: CASSLDQRGGTSYEQYF. CDR3 coding DNA: TGTGCCAGCAGCTTAGATCAACGCGGGGGGACCTCCTACGAGCAGTACTTC.

This clonotype showed up just a few times. The chain couples TRBV5-1 to TRBJ1-1; possibly TRBD1 for D (6 bases). Deletions cut 0 bases from V and 1 base from J, with 16 bases between. The germline gives CDR1 SGHRS, CDR2 YFSETQ. CDR3 length: 17 residues. The CDR3 region is CASSLDGGFNTNTEAFF. The CDR3 DNA is TGCGCCAGCAGCTTGGATGGGGGCTTCAATACGAACACTGAAGCTTTCTTT.

The rearrangement uses TRBV12-3 or TRBV12-4 and TRBJ2-3; 8 nucleotides agree with TRBD2. The trim removed 7 bases at V and 7 bases at J, leaving 10 bases unmatched. The CDR3 is 14 amino acids. The CDR3 protein is CASKVAGGPYTQYF. CDR3 DNA: TGTGCCAGCAAGGTGGCGGGGGGCCCCTATACGCAGTATTTT.

This clonotype has only a few counts. V is TRBV10-2 and J is TRBJ2-1; 7 bases are a match to TRBD2. Losses at the gene ends were 6 bases for V and 4 bases for J; bases not matched to a gene: 3. Germline loops: CDR1 WSHSY, CDR2 SAAADI. This CDR3 is 13 amino acids long. The CDR3 DNA reads TGCGCCAGCAGGGGGGGGTCTTACAATGAGCAGTTCTTC. This translates into CASRGGSYNEQFF.

This clonotype was counted only a few times. The gene calls are TRBV6-2 or TRBV6-3 and TRBJ2-7, with TRBD2 matching over 10 bases. The V gene's germline CDR1 is MNHEY and CDR2 SVGEGT. This CDR3 contains 14 residues. Germline trimming cut 6 bases from V and 3 bases from J; bases unmatched to any gene: 5. CDR3 residues: CASSPTSGRYEQYF. The CDR3 DNA sequence: TGTGCCAGCAGCCCGACTAGCGGGCGCTACGAGCAGTACTTC.